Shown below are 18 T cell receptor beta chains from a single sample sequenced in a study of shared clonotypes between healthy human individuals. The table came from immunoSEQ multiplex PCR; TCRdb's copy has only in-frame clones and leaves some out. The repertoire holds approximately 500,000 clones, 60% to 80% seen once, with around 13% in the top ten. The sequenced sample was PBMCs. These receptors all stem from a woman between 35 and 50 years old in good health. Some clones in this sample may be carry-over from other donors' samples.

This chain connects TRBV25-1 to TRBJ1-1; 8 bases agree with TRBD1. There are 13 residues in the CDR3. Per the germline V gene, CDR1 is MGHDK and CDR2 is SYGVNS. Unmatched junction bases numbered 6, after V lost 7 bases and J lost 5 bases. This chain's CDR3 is CASIVGTGTEAFF. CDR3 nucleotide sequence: TGTGCCAGCATAGTCGGGACAGGTACTGAAGCTTTCTTT.

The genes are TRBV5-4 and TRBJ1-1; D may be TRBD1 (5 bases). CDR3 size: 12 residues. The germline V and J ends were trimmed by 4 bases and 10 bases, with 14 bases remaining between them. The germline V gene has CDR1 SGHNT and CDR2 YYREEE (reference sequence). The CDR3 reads CASSAGRQVAFF. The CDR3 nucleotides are TGTGCCAGCAGCGCGGGACGGCAAGTAGCTTTCTTT.

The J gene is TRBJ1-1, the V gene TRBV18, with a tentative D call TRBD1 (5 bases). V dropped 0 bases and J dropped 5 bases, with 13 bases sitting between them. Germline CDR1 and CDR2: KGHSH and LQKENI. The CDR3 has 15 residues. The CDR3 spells CASSPPGGARTEAFF. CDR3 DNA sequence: TGTGCCAGCTCACCACCGGGTGGGGCGCGGACTGAAGCTTTCTTT. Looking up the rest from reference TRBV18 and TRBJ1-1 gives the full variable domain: NAGVMQNPRHLVRRRGQEARLRCSPMKGHSHVYWYRQLPEEGLKFMVYLQKENIIDESGMPKERFSAEFPKEGPSILRIQQVVRGDSAAYFCASSPPGGARTEAFFGQGTRLTVV.

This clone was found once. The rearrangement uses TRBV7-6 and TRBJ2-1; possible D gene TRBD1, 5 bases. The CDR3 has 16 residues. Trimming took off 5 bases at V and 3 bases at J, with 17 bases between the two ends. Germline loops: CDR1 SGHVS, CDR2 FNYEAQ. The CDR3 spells CASSTQPGQGYNEQFF. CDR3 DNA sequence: TGTGCCAGCAGCACGCAACCGGGTCAGGGCTACAATGAGCAGTTCTTC.

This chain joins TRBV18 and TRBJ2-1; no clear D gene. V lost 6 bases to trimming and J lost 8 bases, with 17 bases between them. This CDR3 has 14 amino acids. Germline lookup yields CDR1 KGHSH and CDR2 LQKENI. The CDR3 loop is CASSLLGLEDEQFF. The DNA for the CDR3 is TGTGCCAGCTCCCTGCTAGGGCTTGAGGATGAGCAGTTCTTC.

This CDR3 is CASTSTGGYFATQYF. The CDR3 DNA reads TGTGCCAGCACCTCCACTGGGGGGTATTTTGCTACGCAGTATTTT. The V gene is TRBV27, the J gene TRBJ2-3, with D possibly matching TRBD2 (6 bases). CDR3 length: 15 amino acids. Germline V gene sequence: CDR1 MNHEY, CDR2 SMNVEV (reference sequence). Trimming stripped 7 bases from V and 8 bases from J, with 22 bases between.

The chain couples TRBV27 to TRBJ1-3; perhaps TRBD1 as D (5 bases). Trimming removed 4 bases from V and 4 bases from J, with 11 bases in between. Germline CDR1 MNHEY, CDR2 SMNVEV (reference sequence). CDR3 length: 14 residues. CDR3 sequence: CASSSGGGGNTIYF. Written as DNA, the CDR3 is TGTGCCAGCAGTTCCGGCGGGGGAGGAAACACCATATATTTT.

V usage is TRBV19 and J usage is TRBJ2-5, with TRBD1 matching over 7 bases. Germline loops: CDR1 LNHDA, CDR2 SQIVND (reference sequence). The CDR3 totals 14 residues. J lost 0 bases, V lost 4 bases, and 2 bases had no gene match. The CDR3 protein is CASSSRGYQETQYF. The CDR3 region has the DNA TGTGCCAGTAGTAGCAGGGGGTACCAAGAGACCCAGTACTTC.

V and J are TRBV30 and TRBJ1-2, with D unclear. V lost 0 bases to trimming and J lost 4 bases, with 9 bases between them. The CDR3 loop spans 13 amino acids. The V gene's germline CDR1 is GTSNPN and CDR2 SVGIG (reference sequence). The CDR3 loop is CAWSVPVSYGYTF. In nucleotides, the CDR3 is TGTGCCTGGAGTGTACCCGTAAGCTATGGCTACACCTTC.

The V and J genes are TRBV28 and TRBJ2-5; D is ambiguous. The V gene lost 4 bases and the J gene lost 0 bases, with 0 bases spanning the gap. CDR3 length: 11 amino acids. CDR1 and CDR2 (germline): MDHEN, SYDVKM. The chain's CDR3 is CASSYQETQYF. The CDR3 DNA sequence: TGTGCCAGCAGTTACCAAGAGACCCAGTACTTC.

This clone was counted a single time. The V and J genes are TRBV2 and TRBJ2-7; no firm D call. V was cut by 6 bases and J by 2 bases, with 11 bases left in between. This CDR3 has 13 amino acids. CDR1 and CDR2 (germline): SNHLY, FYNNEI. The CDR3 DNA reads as TGTGCCAGCAGAGGGTTTCGGCCCTACGAGCAGTACTTC. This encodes CASRGFRPYEQYF.

The CDR3 loop is CASSTGQGLYEQYF. CDR3 in DNA: TGCGCCAGCAGCACAGGACAGGGCTTGTACGAGCAGTACTTC. This rearrangement joins TRBV5-1 to TRBJ2-7, with 8 bases that match TRBD1. Trimming removed 4 bases from V and 4 bases from J; junction bases left unmatched: 7. The length of the CDR3 is 14 residues. In germline, CDR1 is SGHRS, CDR2 YFSETQ.

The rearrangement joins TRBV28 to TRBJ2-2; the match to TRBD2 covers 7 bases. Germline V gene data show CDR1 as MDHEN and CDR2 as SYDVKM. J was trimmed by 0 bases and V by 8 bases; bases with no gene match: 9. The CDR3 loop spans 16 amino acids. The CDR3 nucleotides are TGTGCCAGCCCGCCTAGCGGAGCCGCGAACACCGGGGAGCTGTTTTTT. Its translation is CASPPSGAANTGELFF.

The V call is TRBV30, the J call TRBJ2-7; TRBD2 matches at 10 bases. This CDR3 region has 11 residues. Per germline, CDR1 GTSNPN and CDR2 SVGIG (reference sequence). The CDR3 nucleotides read TGTTCCCAGCGGGAGGGCCTCGAGCAGTACTTC. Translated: CSQREGLEQYF.

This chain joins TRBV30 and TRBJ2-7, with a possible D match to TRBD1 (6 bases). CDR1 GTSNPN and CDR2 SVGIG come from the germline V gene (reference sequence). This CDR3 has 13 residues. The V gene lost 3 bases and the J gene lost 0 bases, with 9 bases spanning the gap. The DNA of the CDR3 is TGTGCCTGGAGCCGAGGGGGCTCCTACGAGCAGTACTTC. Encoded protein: CAWSRGGSYEQYF.

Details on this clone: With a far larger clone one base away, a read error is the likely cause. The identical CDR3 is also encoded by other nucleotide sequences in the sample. The CDR3 sequence is CAWSVNPQGTHYGYTF. In DNA, the CDR3 is TGTGCCTGGAGTGTCAACCCACAGGGGACTCACTACGGCTACACCTTC. V and J are TRBV30 and TRBJ1-2, with TRBD1 matching over 7 bases. The CDR3 sequence is 16 residues long. CDR1 and CDR2 from the germline V gene are GTSNPN and SVGIG (reference sequence).

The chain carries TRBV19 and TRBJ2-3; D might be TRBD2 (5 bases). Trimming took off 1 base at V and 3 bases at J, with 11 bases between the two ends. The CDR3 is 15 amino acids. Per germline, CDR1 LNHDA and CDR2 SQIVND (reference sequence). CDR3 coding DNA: TGTGCCAGTAGTATAGCGGGAAGGGTGACAGATACGCAGTATTTT. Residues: CASSIAGRVTDTQYF.

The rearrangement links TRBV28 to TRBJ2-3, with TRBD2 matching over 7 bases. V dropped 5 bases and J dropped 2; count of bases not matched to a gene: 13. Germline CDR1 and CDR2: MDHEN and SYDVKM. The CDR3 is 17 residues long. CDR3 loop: CASSPPEGGPNTDTQYF. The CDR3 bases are TGTGCCAGCAGTCCACCCGAGGGAGGGCCAAACACAGATACGCAGTATTTT.